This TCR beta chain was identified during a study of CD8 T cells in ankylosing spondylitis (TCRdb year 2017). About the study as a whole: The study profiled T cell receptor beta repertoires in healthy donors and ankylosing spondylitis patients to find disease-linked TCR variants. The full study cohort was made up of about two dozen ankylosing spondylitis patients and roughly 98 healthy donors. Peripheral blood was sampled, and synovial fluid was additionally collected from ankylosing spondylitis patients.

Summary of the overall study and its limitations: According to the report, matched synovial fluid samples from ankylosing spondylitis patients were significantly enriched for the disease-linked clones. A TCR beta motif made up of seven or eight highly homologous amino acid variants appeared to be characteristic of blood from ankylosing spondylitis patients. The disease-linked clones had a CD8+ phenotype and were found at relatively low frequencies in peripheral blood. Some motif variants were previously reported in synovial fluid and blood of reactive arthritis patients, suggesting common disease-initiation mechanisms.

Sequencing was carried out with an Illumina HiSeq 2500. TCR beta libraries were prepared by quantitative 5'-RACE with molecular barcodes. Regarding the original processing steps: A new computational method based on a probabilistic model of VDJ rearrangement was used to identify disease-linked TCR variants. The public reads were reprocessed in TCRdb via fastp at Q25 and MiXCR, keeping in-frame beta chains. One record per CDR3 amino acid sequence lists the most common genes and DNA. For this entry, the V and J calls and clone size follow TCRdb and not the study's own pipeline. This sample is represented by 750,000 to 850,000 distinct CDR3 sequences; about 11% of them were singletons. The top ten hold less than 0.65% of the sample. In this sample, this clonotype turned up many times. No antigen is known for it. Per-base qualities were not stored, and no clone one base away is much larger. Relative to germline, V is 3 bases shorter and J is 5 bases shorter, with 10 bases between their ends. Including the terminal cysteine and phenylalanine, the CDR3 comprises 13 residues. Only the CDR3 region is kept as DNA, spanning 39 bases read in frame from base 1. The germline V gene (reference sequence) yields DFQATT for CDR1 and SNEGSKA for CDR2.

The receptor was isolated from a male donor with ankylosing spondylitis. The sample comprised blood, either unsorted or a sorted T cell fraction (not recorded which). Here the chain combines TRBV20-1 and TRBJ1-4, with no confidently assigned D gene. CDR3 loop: CSASGQINEKLFF. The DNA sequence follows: TGCAGTGCTAGCGGGCAGATAAATGAAAAACTGTTTTTT.